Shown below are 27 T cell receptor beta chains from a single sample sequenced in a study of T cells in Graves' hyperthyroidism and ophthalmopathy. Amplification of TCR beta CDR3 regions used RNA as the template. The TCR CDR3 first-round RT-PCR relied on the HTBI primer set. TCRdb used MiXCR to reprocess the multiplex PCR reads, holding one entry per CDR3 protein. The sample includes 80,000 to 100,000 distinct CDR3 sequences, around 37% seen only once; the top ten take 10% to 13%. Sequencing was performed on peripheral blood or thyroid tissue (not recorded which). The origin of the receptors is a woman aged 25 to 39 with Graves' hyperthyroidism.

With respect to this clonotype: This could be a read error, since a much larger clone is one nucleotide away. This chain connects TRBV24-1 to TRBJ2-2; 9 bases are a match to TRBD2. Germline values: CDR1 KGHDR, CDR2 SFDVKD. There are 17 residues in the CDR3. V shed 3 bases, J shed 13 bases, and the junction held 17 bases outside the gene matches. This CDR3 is CATSDTLAGANTVGLFF. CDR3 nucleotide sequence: TGTGCCACCAGTGATACTTTAGCGGGGGCGAACACCGTGGGGCTGTTTTTT.

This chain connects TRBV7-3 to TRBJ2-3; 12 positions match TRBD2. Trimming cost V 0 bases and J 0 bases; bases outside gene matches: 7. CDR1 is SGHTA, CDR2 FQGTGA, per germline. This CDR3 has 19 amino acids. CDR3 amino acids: CASSLTTSGSLASTDTQYF. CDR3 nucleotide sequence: TGTGCCAGCAGCTTAACGACTAGCGGGAGTCTGGCCAGCACAGATACGCAGTATTTT.

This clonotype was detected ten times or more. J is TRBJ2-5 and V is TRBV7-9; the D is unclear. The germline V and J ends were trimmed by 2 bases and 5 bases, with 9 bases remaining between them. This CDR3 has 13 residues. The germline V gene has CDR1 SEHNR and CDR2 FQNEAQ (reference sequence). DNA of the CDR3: TGTGCCAGCAGCTTAATAGGAGCGGAGACCCAGTACTTC. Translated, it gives CASSLIGAETQYF. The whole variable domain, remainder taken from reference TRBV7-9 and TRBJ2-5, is DTGVSQNPRHKITKRGQNVTFRCDPISEHNRLYWYRQTLGQGPEFLTYFQNEAQLEKSRLLSDRFSAERPKGSFSTLEIQRTEQGDSAMYLCASSLIGAETQYFGPGTRLLVL.

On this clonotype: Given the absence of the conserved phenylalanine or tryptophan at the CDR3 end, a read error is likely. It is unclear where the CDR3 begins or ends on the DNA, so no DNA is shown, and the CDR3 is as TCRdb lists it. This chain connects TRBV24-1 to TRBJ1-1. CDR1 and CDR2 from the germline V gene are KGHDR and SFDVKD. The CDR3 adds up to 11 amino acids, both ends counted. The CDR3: CATSGGTEALL.

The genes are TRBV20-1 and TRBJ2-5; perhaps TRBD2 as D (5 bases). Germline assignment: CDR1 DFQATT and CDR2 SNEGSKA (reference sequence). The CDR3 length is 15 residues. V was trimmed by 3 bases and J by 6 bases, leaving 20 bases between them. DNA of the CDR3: TGCAGTGCTAGTAGCGCAGAGGGCCTTGGGCAGACCCAGTACTTC. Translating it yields CSASSAEGLGQTQYF.

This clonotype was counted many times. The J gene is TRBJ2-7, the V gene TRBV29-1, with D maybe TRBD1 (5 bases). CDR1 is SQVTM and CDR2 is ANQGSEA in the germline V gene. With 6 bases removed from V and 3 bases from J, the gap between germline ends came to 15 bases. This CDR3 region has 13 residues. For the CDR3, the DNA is TGCAGCGTCAACACAGGACGATACTACGAGCAGTACTTC. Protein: CSVNTGRYYEQYF.

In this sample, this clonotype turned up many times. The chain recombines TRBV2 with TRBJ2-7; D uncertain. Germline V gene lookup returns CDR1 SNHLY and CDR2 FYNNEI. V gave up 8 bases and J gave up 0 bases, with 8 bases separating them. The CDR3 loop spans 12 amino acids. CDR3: CASAAHSYEQYF. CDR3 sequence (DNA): TGTGCCAGCGCGGCCCACTCCTACGAGCAGTACTTC.

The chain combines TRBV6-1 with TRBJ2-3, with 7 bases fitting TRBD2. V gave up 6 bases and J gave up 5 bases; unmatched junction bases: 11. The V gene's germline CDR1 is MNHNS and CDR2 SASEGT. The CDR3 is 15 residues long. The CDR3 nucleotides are TGTGCCAGCAGCAAAGCGGGACGCCGGTTAGATACGCAGTATTTT. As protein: CASSKAGRRLDTQYF.

The CDR3 nucleotides read TGCGCCAGCAGGCCCGGGACTAGCGGGAGAGGGGGCCAAGAGACCCAGTACTTC. Protein sequence: CASRPGTSGRGGQETQYF. The chain joins TRBV5-1 to TRBJ2-5; 14 bases fit TRBD2. This CDR3 is built from 18 residues. Germline V lookup: CDR1 SGHRS, CDR2 YFSETQ. V lost 5 bases to trimming and J lost 1 base; unmatched junction nucleotides: 10. Drawing the rest from reference TRBV5-1 and TRBJ2-5, the complete variable domain is KAGVTQTPRYLIKTRGQQVTLSCSPISGHRSVSWYQQTPGQGLQFLFEYFSETQRNKGNFPGRFSGRQFSNSRSEMNVSTLELGDSALYLCASRPGTSGRGGQETQYFGPGTRLLVL.

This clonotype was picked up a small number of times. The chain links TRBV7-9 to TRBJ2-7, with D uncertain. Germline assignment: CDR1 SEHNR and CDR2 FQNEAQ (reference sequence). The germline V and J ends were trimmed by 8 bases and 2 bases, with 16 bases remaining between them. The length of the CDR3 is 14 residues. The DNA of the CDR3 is TGTGCCAGCTCACCAAATCAATTACCCTACGAGCAGTACTTC. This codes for CASSPNQLPYEQYF.

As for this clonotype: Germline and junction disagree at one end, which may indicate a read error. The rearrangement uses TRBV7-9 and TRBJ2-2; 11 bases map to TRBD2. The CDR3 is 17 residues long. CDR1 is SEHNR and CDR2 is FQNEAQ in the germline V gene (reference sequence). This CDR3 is CASSLFSGRGYAGELLF. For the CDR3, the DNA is TGTGCCAGCAGCTTATTTAGCGGGAGGGGATACGCCGGGGAGCTGCTTTTT.

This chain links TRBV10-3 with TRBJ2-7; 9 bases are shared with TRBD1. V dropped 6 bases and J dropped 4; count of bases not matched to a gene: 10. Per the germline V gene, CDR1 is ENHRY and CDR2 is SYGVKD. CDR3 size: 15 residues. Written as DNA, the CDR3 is TGTGCCATCAGCCCGGGACAGGGAGTCCCTTACGAGCAGTACTTC. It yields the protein CAISPGQGVPYEQYF.

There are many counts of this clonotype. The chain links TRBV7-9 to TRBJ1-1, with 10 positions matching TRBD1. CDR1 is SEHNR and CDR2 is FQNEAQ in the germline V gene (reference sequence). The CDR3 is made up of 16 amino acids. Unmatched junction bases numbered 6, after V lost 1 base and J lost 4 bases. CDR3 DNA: TGTGCCAGCAGCTTAGTGGGGACAGGGGACGGCACTGAAGCTTTCTTT. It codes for CASSLVGTGDGTEAFF.

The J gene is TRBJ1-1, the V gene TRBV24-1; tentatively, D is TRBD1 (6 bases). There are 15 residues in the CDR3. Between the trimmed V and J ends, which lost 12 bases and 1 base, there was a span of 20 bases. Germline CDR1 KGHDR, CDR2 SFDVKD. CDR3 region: CACRGKGHSNTEAFF. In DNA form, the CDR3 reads TGTGCCTGTAGGGGAAAGGGACATTCGAACACTGAAGCTTTCTTT.

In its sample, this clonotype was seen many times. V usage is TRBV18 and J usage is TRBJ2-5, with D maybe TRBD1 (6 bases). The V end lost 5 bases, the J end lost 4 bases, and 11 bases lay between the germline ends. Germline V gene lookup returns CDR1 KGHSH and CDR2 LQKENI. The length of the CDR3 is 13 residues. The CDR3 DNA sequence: TGTGCCAGCTCAACAGGGTTGCTAGAGACCCAGTACTTC. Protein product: CASSTGLLETQYF. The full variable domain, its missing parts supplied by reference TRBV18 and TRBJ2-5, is NAGVMQNPRHLVRRRGQEARLRCSPMKGHSHVYWYRQLPEEGLKFMVYLQKENIIDESGMPKERFSAEFPKEGPSILRIQQVVRGDSAAYFCASSTGLLETQYFGPGTRLLVL.

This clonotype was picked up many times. CDR3: CASSYRGGETQYF. The CDR3 bases are TGTGCCAGCAGCTACAGGGGGGGAGAGACCCAGTACTTC. This rearrangement joins TRBV7-9 to TRBJ2-5; a weak D match, TRBD1 (8 bases). CDR1 SEHNR and CDR2 FQNEAQ come from the germline V gene (reference sequence). V lost 4 bases, J lost 4 bases, and 10 bases lay in between. This CDR3 comprises 13 residues.

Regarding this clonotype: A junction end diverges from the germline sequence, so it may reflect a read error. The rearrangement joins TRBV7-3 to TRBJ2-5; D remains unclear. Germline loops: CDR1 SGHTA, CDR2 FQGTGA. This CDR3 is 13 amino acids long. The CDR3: CASGLSRQETQYF. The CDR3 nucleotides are TGTGCCAGCGGCTTAAGTCGTCAAGAGACCCAGTACTTC.

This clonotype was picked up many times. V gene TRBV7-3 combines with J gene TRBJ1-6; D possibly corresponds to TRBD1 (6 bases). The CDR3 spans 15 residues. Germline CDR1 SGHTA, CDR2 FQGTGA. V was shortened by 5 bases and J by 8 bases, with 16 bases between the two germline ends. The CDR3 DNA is TGTGCCAGCAGCCCCCATGGGGGCAGGGATTCACCCCTCCACTTT. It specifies CASSPHGGRDSPLHF.

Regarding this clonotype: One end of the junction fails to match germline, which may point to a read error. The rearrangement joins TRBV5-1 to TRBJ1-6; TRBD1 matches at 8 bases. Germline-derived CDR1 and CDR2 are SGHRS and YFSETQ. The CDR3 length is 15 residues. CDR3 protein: CTSSSNGQGISPLHF. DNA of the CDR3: TGCACCAGCAGCTCGAATGGACAGGGAATCTCACCCCTCCACTTT.

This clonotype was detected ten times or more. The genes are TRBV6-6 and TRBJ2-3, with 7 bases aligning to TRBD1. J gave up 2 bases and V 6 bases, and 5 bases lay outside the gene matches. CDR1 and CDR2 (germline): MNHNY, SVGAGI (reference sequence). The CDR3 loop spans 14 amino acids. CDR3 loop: CASSRTGLTDTQYF. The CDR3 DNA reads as TGTGCCAGCAGCAGGACAGGACTCACAGATACGCAGTATTTT.

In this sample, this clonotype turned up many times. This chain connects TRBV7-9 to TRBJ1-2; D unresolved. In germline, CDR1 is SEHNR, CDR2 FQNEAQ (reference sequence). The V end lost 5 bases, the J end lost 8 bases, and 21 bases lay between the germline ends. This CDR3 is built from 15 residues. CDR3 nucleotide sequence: TGTGCCAGCAGCGCCCAGACCGGGAGAGGTGGAGGCTACACCTTC. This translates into CASSAQTGRGGGYTF.

CDR3 sequence (DNA): TGTGCCAGCAGGGTTGGGGCAGGGGACCAGTACTTC. Translation gives CASRVGAGDQYF. The chain links TRBV7-4 to TRBJ2-5, with D tentatively TRBD1 (6 bases). V was cut by 6 bases and J by 10 bases, with 15 bases left in between. CDR3 length: 12 residues. The germline gives CDR1 SGHVT, CDR2 SQSDAQ.

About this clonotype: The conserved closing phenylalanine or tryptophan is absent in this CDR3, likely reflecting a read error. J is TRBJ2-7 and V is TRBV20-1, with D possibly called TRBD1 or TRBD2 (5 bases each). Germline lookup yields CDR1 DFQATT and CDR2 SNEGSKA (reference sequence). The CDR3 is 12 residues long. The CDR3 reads CSAVAGTDEQYL. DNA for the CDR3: TGCAGCGCTGTGGCAGGGACCGACGAGCAGTACCTC.

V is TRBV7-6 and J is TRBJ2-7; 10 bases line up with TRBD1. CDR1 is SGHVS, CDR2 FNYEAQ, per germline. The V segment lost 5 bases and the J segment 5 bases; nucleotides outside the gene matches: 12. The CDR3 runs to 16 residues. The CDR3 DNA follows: TGTGCCAGCAGCCAAAATCCGGGACAGGGGCCCCACGAGCAGTACTTC. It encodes CASSQNPGQGPHEQYF.

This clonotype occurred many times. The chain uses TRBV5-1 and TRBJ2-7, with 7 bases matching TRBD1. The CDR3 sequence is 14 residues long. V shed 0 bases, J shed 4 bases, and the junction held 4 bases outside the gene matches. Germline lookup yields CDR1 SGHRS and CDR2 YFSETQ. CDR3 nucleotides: TGCGCCAGCAGCTTGGTGGGGACAGCATACGAGCAGTACTTC. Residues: CASSLVGTAYEQYF.

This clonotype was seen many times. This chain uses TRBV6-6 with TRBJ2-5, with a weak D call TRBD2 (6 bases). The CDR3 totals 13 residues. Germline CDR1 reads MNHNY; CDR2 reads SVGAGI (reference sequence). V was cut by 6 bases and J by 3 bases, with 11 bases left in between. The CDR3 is CASSFGGEETQYF. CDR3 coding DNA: TGTGCCAGCAGCTTTGGAGGGGAAGAGACCCAGTACTTC.

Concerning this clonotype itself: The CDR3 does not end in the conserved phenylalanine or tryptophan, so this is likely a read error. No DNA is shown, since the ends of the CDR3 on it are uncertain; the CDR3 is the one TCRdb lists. The CDR3 here is CASSYQGIAG. V usage is TRBV6-5 and J usage is TRBJ2-7; TRBD2 is the table's D call, not checked against the DNA. The CDR3 region is 10 residues in length, termini included. Germline CDR1 reads MNHEY; CDR2 reads SVGAGI.